Each of the 19 T cell receptor beta chains below was sequenced from the same sample in a study of CD8 T cells in ankylosing spondylitis. No antigen has been assigned to these receptors. The study's findings and limits: It appeared that ankylosing spondylitis blood was characterized by a TCR beta motif of roughly 8 highly homologous variants.

TCRdb re-called the 5' RACE reads through MiXCR, storing one row per CDR3 protein. The data show about 750,000 distinct CDR3 sequences, with about 20% seen just once and over 15% held by the top ten. The sample was blood, either unsorted or a sorted T cell fraction (not recorded which). These receptor sequences come from a male donor with ankylosing spondylitis.

This clonotype was detected a few times. The V call is TRBV2, the J call TRBJ2-1, with D unclear. This CDR3 is 11 amino acids long. V gave up 5 bases and J gave up 12 bases, with 11 bases separating them. CDR1 is SNHLY and CDR2 is FYNNEI in the germline V gene. CDR3: CASSKTYSQFF. The CDR3 bases are TGTGCCAGCAGTAAGACTTATTCGCAGTTCTTC.

V gene TRBV29-1 combines with J gene TRBJ2-5; D perhaps matches TRBD1 (5 bases). Germline CDR1 reads SQVTM; CDR2 reads ANQGSEA. Trimming shortened V by 4 bases and J by 7 bases, and 13 bases separated the two germline ends. The CDR3 has 12 residues. The CDR3 nucleotides are TGCAGCGTTGGGGCAGGGCCAGGGACCCAGTACTTC. Amino acid sequence: CSVGAGPGTQYF.

The genes are TRBV29-1 and TRBJ1-1, with 7 bases identical to TRBD1. V lost 7 bases, J lost 1 base, and 3 bases stayed unmatched. Germline CDR1 is SQVTM and CDR2 is ANQGSEA. The CDR3 extends over 12 amino acids. The CDR3 spells CSGDSENTEAFF. Here the CDR3 DNA reads TGCAGCGGGGACAGCGAGAACACTGAAGCTTTCTTT.

V gene TRBV5-5 combines with J gene TRBJ1-4; D perhaps matches TRBD1 (5 bases). V lost 1 base, J lost 7 bases, and 11 bases lay in between. Germline lookup yields CDR1 SGHKS and CDR2 YYEKEE (reference sequence). CDR3 length: 14 amino acids. The CDR3 DNA sequence: TGTGCCAGCAGCTTGACGGAGGGGCGTGAAAAACTGTTTTTT. This encodes CASSLTEGREKLFF.

The chain uses TRBV14 and TRBJ1-1; 10 bases match TRBD1. The germline CDR1 and CDR2 sequences are SGHDN and FVKESK. The V and J ends lost 4 bases and 0 bases, in that order; junction bases with no gene match: 8. The length of the CDR3 is 17 residues. The CDR3 DNA reads TGTGCCAGCAGCCGGGGACAGGGGAAGGGTCTGAACACTGAAGCTTTCTTT. This gives the protein CASSRGQGKGLNTEAFF.

This clonotype was found a few times. The rearrangement joins TRBV3-1 to TRBJ2-2; TRBD2 agrees at 9 bases. The CDR3 is made up of 15 amino acids. Germline CDR1 LGHDT, CDR2 YNNKEL (reference sequence). J gave up 5 bases and V 5 bases, and 6 bases lay outside the gene matches. Here the CDR3 reads CASSEAGGTTGELFF. The DNA of the CDR3 is TGTGCCAGCAGCGAAGCGGGAGGAACTACCGGGGAGCTGTTTTTT.

The rearrangement links TRBV11-2 to TRBJ2-3; possibly TRBD1 for D (6 bases). The CDR3 spans 12 residues. V lost 3 bases and J lost 6, with 7 bases in between. Germline CDR1 SGHAT, CDR2 FQNNGV. CDR3: CASSFQGDTQYF. DNA of the CDR3: TGTGCCAGCAGCTTCCAGGGGGATACGCAGTATTTT.

This chain uses TRBV7-2 with TRBJ2-5, with D uncertain. CDR1 and CDR2 (germline): SGHTA, FQGNSA. V was clipped by 4 bases and J by 3 bases, with 12 bases between them. This CDR3 is built from 14 residues. This CDR3 reads CASSSRDPKETQYF. CDR3 nucleotides: TGTGCCAGCAGCTCCAGAGACCCAAAAGAGACCCAGTACTTC. The full variable domain, in which reference TRBV7-2 and TRBJ2-5 provide the parts outside the CDR3, is GAGVSQSPSNKVTEKGKDVELRCDPISGHTALYWYRQSLGQGLEFLIYFQGNSAPDKSGLPSDRFSAERTGGSVSTLTIQRTQQEDSAVYLCASSSRDPKETQYFGPGTRLLVL.

In this sample, this clonotype turned up many times. This sequence joins TRBV18 and TRBJ1-5; 7 nucleotides line up with TRBD1. J gave up 3 bases and V 3 bases, and 5 bases lay outside the gene matches. CDR3 length equals 15 residues. Germline CDR1 and CDR2: KGHSH and LQKENI. As DNA, the CDR3 is TGTGCCAGCTCACCGGACACAGGGGACAATCAGCCCCAGCATTTT. Its translation is CASSPDTGDNQPQHF.

In its sample, this clonotype was seen a few times. This chain links TRBV6-1 with TRBJ1-2; unclear D gene. Trimming stripped 1 base from V and 1 base from J, with 7 bases between. Germline V lookup: CDR1 MNHNS, CDR2 SASEGT. The CDR3 totals 14 residues. The CDR3, as DNA: TGTGCCAGCAGTGAAGTTTACAGTAACTATGGCTACACCTTC. Protein product: CASSEVYSNYGYTF.

V usage is TRBV24-1 and J usage is TRBJ2-5, with D perhaps matching TRBD1 or TRBD2 (6 bases each). V gave up 9 bases and J gave up 3 bases, with 16 bases separating them. Germline V CDR1 and CDR2: KGHDR, SFDVKD. The CDR3 contains 14 residues. CDR3 sequence: CATDEGGGKETQYF. CDR3 DNA sequence: TGTGCCACCGACGAGGGGGGCGGGAAAGAGACCCAGTACTTC.

The V gene is TRBV6-1, the J gene TRBJ2-7, with TRBD1 identical over 9 bases. The V segment lost 8 bases and the J segment 4 bases; nucleotides outside the gene matches: 6. The CDR3 runs 13 residues. Germline loops: CDR1 MNHNS, CDR2 SASEGT. The CDR3 protein is CASHTGGGYEQYF. CDR3 in DNA: TGTGCCAGCCACACAGGGGGCGGATACGAGCAGTACTTC.

The V gene is TRBV7-3, the J gene TRBJ2-3; a possible D gene is TRBD1 (6 bases). CDR3 size: 15 residues. Between the trimmed V and J ends, which lost 5 bases and 8 bases, there was a span of 20 bases. Germline V gives CDR1 SGHTA, CDR2 FQGTGA. The CDR3 loop is CASSPPGPQGGTQYF. CDR3 in DNA: TGTGCCAGCAGCCCCCCCGGGCCCCAAGGGGGTACGCAGTATTTT.

This chain uses TRBV20-1 with TRBJ2-6; D unclear. The CDR3 is 13 amino acids. Looked up from germline, CDR1 is DFQATT and CDR2 is SNEGSKA (reference sequence). V was cut by 6 bases and J by 4 bases, with 10 bases left in between. The CDR3 region has the DNA TGCAGTGCGCGCGTTTCCGGGGCCAACGTCCTGACTTTC. The encoded protein is CSARVSGANVLTF.

This rearrangement joins TRBV2 to TRBJ2-2; the D gene is possibly TRBD1 (6 bases). CDR3 length: 12 residues. Germline values: CDR1 SNHLY, CDR2 FYNNEI. V was clipped by 5 bases and J by 7 bases, with 8 bases between them. CDR3 protein: CASSSDSGELFF. The CDR3 coding sequence is TGTGCCAGCAGTTCGGACAGCGGGGAGCTGTTTTTT. The whole variable domain, filled in from reference TRBV2 and TRBJ2-2, reads EPEVTQTPSHQVTQMGQEVILRCVPISNHLYFYWYRQILGQKVEFLVSFYNNEISEKSEIFDDQFSVERPDGSNFTLKIRSTKLEDSAMYFCASSSDSGELFFGEGSRLTVL.

V gene TRBV7-3 combines with J gene TRBJ2-7, with TRBD1 matching over 7 bases. This CDR3 comprises 13 residues. Trimming took 0 bases from V and 7 from J; bases not matched to a gene: 3. Germline V CDR1 and CDR2: SGHTA, FQGTGA. CDR3 DNA sequence: TGTGCCAGCAGCTTAACAGGACAGGCTGAGCAGTACTTC. Protein product: CASSLTGQAEQYF.

The chain joins TRBV20-1 to TRBJ2-7, with D tentatively TRBD2 (6 bases). The CDR3 has 13 residues. Trimming shortened V by 3 bases and J by 2 bases, and 11 bases separated the two germline ends. Germline CDR1 reads DFQATT; CDR2 reads SNEGSKA (reference sequence). CDR3 sequence (DNA): TGCAGTGCTAGTTCCGGGGGAACCTACGAGCAGTACTTC. Residues: CSASSGGTYEQYF.

The gene calls are TRBV29-1 and TRBJ2-7; possible D gene TRBD1, 5 bases. Germline assignment: CDR1 SQVTM and CDR2 ANQGSEA. The germline V and J ends were trimmed by 1 base and 5 bases, with 9 bases remaining between them. The CDR3 is made up of 12 amino acids. CDR3 amino acids: CSVEVQGNEQYF. DNA of the CDR3: TGCAGCGTTGAAGTTCAGGGTAACGAGCAGTACTTC.

This clonotype was detected many times. The chain has TRBV20-1 and TRBJ2-3; D is possibly TRBD2 (5 bases). Trimming left V 3 bases short and J 4 bases short, with 14 bases between. Germline CDR1 reads DFQATT; CDR2 reads SNEGSKA (reference sequence). This CDR3 is built from 14 residues. The DNA for the CDR3 is TGCAGTGCTAGGGCCAGCGGTGGTTCAGATACGCAGTATTTT. Its translation: CSARASGGSDTQYF.